Listed here are 7 T cell receptor beta chains from one sample, sequenced in a study of immune heterogeneity within non-small cell lung tumors. Using 32 V and 13 J primers, multiplex PCR amplified TCR beta CDR3. TCRdb used MiXCR to reprocess the multiplex PCR reads, holding one entry per CDR3 protein. The sample lists more than 2,500 distinct CDR3 sequences; 27% were seen once. Template was bulk tumor genomic DNA, about 600 ng per sample. Biopsies that were spaced far apart were taken, several per primary tumor, during surgery. With untreated, newly diagnosed non-small cell lung cancer, the patients went on to undergo curative surgery. Material for sequencing was lung tumor tissue. The receptor set was obtained from a man in his 60s with non-small cell lung cancer.

In the case of this clonotype: At one of its ends the junction is not consistent with the germline gene, which may arise from a read error. The chain links TRBV11-2 to TRBJ1-1; perhaps TRBD1 as D (6 bases). The CDR3 spans 15 residues. Germline values: CDR1 SGHAT, CDR2 FQNNGV. DNA for the CDR3: TGTCCCAGCAGCTTAGCGGGGACAATGAACACTGAAGCTTTCTTT. Amino acid sequence: CPSSLAGTMNTEAFF.

The chain's CDR3 is CSARSSGGYEQYF. CDR3 nucleotide sequence: TGCAGTGCTAGATCCTCCGGGGGCTACGAGCAGTACTTC. V usage is TRBV20-1 and J usage is TRBJ2-7, with D possibly TRBD2 on 6 matching bases. There are 13 residues in the CDR3. CDR1 and CDR2 from the germline V gene are DFQATT and SNEGSKA (reference sequence). V lost 2 bases to trimming and J lost 3 bases, with 11 bases between them.

By its share, this clonotype is medium-sized (0.01 to 0.1%). The chain has TRBV20-1 and TRBJ1-6; 9 bases line up with TRBD1. There are 16 residues in the CDR3. V trimming: 5 bases; J trimming: 0 bases; junction bases outside the gene matches: 5. Germline CDR1 DFQATT, CDR2 SNEGSKA (reference sequence). DNA for the CDR3: TGCAGTGCTCAGGGACAGGGAAGCTCCTATAATTCACCCCTCCACTTT. Translated, it gives CSAQGQGSSYNSPLHF.

The rearrangement joins TRBV6-2 or TRBV6-3 to TRBJ1-5, with 7 bases that match TRBD1. The CDR3 is made up of 18 amino acids. The ends lost 8 bases at V and 0 bases at J; junction bases unmatched: 16. Germline-derived CDR1 and CDR2 are MNHEY and SVGEGT. The CDR3 loop is CASGPSGTELYSNQPQHF. CDR3 in DNA: TGTGCCAGCGGGCCCTCCGGGACAGAGCTTTATAGCAATCAGCCCCAGCATTTT.

On this clonotype: Mismatch with germline at one junction end may stem from a read error. The chain recombines TRBV7-9 with TRBJ1-2; D perhaps matches TRBD1 (6 bases). This CDR3 region has 14 residues. Germline V lookup: CDR1 SEHNR, CDR2 FQNEAQ (reference sequence). CDR3 region: CAISPGGWNYGYTF. Here the CDR3 DNA reads TGTGCCATCAGCCCCGGGGGCTGGAACTATGGCTACACCTTC.

On this clonotype itself: This sequence may be a read error, since a much larger clone differs from it by one base. J is TRBJ2-1 and V is TRBV27; 10 bases fit TRBD1. Germline CDR1 is MNHEY and CDR2 is SMNVEV (reference sequence). After removal of 1 base from V and 11 bases from J, the junction contained 8 bases not matched to a gene. The CDR3 is 15 residues long. The CDR3 region has the DNA TGTGCCAGCAGTTTATTGGGACAGGGGCTGGGTCAGCAGTTCTTC. Its protein product is CASSLLGQGLGQQFF.

The chain carries TRBV5-1 and TRBJ1-5; perhaps TRBD1 as D (5 bases). V was cut by 4 bases and J by 3 bases, with 14 bases left in between. This CDR3 spans 15 amino acids. CDR1 and CDR2 (germline): SGHRS, YFSETQ. CDR3 amino acids: CASSLTGGDNQPQHF. CDR3 DNA sequence: TGCGCCAGCAGCCTCACAGGAGGGGACAATCAGCCCCAGCATTTT.